This is a list of T cell receptor beta chains from one sample in a study of T-cell reconstitution after alpha-beta-depleted transplantation in children. MiXCR, run by TCRdb on the PCR reads, gives a single entry per CDR3 protein. The sample contains approximately 70,000 distinct CDR3 sequences, roughly 4.9% of which appear only once. This specimen consisted of PBMCs, mostly from graft donor cells, obtained 180 days after TCRalphabeta/CD19-depleted stem cell transplant. These receptors were obtained from a boy younger than two who had a stem cell transplant for acute myeloid leukemia, so the T cells may come from the graft donor. The CDR3 runs from the conserved cysteine through the conserved F or W. A D gene is named only where the DNA matches it firmly. Expanded clones are given a class, and other clones once, few, many or no size at all.

CDR3 DNA: TGTGCCAGCAGCCCTGGGCCCGGGGCCAACGTCCTGACTTTC
CDR3 protein: CASSPGPGANVLTF
clone size: many
V gene: TRBV5-5
J gene: TRBJ2-6
D gene: NA

CDR3 DNA: TGCAGTGCTAGTTGGGTAGGGCCGAACACTGAAGCTTTCTTT
CDR3 protein: CSASWVGPNTEAFF
clone size: many
V gene: TRBV20-1
J gene: TRBJ1-1
D gene: NA

CDR3 DNA: TGTGCCAGCAGTCCCGCGGGGCCAGAGACCCAGTACTTC
CDR3 protein: CASSPAGPETQYF
clone size: many
V gene: TRBV12-3/TRBV12-4
J gene: TRBJ2-5
D gene: NA

CDR3 DNA: TGCAGTGCTAGAGATAAGGTGAATGAGCAGTTCTTC
CDR3 protein: CSARDKVNEQFF
clone size: many
V gene: TRBV20-1
J gene: TRBJ2-1
D gene: NA

CDR3 DNA: TGCGCCAGCAGCGACTTAGACCCTCCCAGAGAGACCCAGTACTTC
CDR3 protein: CASSDLDPPRETQYF
clone size: many
V gene: TRBV5-1
J gene: TRBJ2-5
D gene: NA

CDR3 DNA: TGCAGTGCTAGAGATCACCTGGGTAGCGGGGGGGCGGATACGCAGTATTTT
CDR3 protein: CSARDHLGSGGADTQYF
clone size: many
V gene: TRBV20-1
J gene: TRBJ2-3
D gene: TRBD2

CDR3 DNA: TGTGCCAGCAGCTTAGAGCCCGGGGGGAGCGAGCAGTACTTC
CDR3 protein: CASSLEPGGSEQYF
clone size: many
V gene: TRBV7-8
J gene: TRBJ2-7
D gene: TRBD2

CDR3 DNA: TGTGCCAGCAGTATTGGACAGGGAATCAATTCACCCCTCCACTTT
CDR3 protein: CASSIGQGINSPLHF
clone size: NA
V gene: TRBV7-9
J gene: TRBJ1-6
D gene: TRBD1

CDR3 DNA: TGTGCCAGTAGTATCCGACAGGGGTCTAGCAATCAGCCCCAGCATTTT
CDR3 protein: CASSIRQGSSNQPQHF
clone size: many
V gene: TRBV19
J gene: TRBJ1-5
D gene: TRBD1

CDR3 DNA: TGCGCCAGCAGCTTAGGGGGCCCAGATACGCAGTATTTT
CDR3 protein: CASSLGGPDTQYF
clone size: many
V gene: TRBV5-1
J gene: TRBJ2-3
D gene: TRBD1

CDR3 DNA: TGCGCCAGCAGCTTGTTGTCGCCGGCGCAGGGGCGAGAGACCCAGTACTTC
CDR3 protein: CASSLLSPAQGRETQYF
clone size: many
V gene: TRBV5-1
J gene: TRBJ2-5
D gene: NA

CDR3 DNA: TGTGCCAGCTCCGGACAGGGCGGGGGTGGCTACACCTTC
CDR3 protein: CASSGQGGGGYTF
clone size: many
V gene: TRBV12-3/TRBV12-4
J gene: TRBJ1-2
D gene: TRBD1

CDR3 DNA: TGCAGTGCTAGAGTGGGGACAGGGTGGGCCAACTATGGCTACACCTTC
CDR3 protein: CSARVGTGWANYGYTF
clone size: many
V gene: TRBV20-1
J gene: TRBJ1-2
D gene: TRBD1

CDR3 DNA: TGTGCCAGCAGTGAACTAGTCTCTAGCACAGATACGCAGTATTTT
CDR3 protein: CASSELVSSTDTQYF
clone size: many
V gene: TRBV6-1
J gene: TRBJ2-3
D gene: NA

CDR3 DNA: TGCGCCAGCAGCTTACGAAGTCCAACAGGGAGTAAATCACCCCTCCACTTT
CDR3 protein: CASSLRSPTGSKSPLHF
clone size: many
V gene: TRBV5-1
J gene: TRBJ1-6
D gene: NA

CDR3 DNA: TGTGCCAGCAGCGTAGTAACCACAGATACGCAGTATTTT
CDR3 protein: CASSVVTTDTQYF
clone size: many
V gene: TRBV9
J gene: TRBJ2-3
D gene: NA

CDR3 DNA: TGCAGTGCTAGCCGGGTCCTTTCCACAGATACGCAGTATTTT
CDR3 protein: CSASRVLSTDTQYF
clone size: many
V gene: TRBV20-1
J gene: TRBJ2-3
D gene: NA

CDR3 DNA: TGCGCCAGCAACCCCGAGCCAGGACAGGCTAATGAAAAACTGTTTTTT
CDR3 protein: CASNPEPGQANEKLFF
clone size: many
V gene: TRBV5-1
J gene: TRBJ1-4
D gene: TRBD1

CDR3 DNA: TGTGCCAGCATCCTCCGGACCGGTGGGGCCCAGTACTTC
CDR3 protein: CASILRTGGAQYF
clone size: many
V gene: TRBV12-3/TRBV12-4
J gene: TRBJ2-5
D gene: NA

CDR3 DNA: TGTGCCAGCACCGGGCCCCCCCCAAAAAGCAATCAGCCCCAGCATTTT
CDR3 protein: CASTGPPPKSNQPQHF
clone size: many
V gene: TRBV27
J gene: TRBJ1-5
D gene: NA

CDR3 DNA: TGTGCCAGCAGCCAAGAGGGTAGCGGGGCTACCGGCGAGTTCTTC
CDR3 protein: CASSQEGSGATGEFF
clone size: many
V gene: TRBV3-1
J gene: TRBJ2-1
D gene: TRBD2

CDR3 DNA: TGCGCCAGCAGCTTGGCCGGTGGCCTATCTGACGTAAACGAGCAGTACTTC
CDR3 protein: CASSLAGGLSDVNEQYF
clone size: many
V gene: TRBV5-1
J gene: TRBJ2-7
D gene: NA

CDR3 DNA: TGTGCCAGCAGCCAAAGGACACACGATGAGCAGTTCTTC
CDR3 protein: CASSQRTHDEQFF
clone size: many
V gene: TRBV4-2
J gene: TRBJ2-1
D gene: NA

CDR3 DNA: TGTGCCAGCAGCGTCTCCTGGAGGGACATTCAGTACTTC
CDR3 protein: CASSVSWRDIQYF
clone size: many
V gene: TRBV7-6
J gene: TRBJ2-4
D gene: NA

CDR3 DNA: TGTGCCAGCAGTTTTATCGGGAGCTCCTACGAGCAGTACTTC
CDR3 protein: CASSFIGSSYEQYF
clone size: many
V gene: TRBV12-3/TRBV12-4
J gene: TRBJ2-7
D gene: NA

CDR3 DNA: TGTGCCAGCAGCGCGTCGACAGGGGTAAATGGCTACACCTTC
CDR3 protein: CASSASTGVNGYTF
clone size: many
V gene: TRBV7-9
J gene: TRBJ1-2
D gene: TRBD1

CDR3 DNA: TGTGCCAGCTCAAGGGACCCCAAATCCTACGAGCAGTACTTC
CDR3 protein: CASSRDPKSYEQYF
clone size: many
V gene: TRBV18
J gene: TRBJ2-7
D gene: NA

CDR3 DNA: TGTGCCAGAGGGGTGGGCCAAGAGACCCAGTACTTC
CDR3 protein: CARGVGQETQYF
clone size: NA
V gene: TRBV2
J gene: TRBJ2-5
D gene: NA

CDR3 DNA: TGCGCCAGCAGCTTTCCGATGGACAGGGGGCTCACCGGGGAGCTGTTTTTT
CDR3 protein: CASSFPMDRGLTGELFF
clone size: many
V gene: TRBV5-1
J gene: TRBJ2-2
D gene: TRBD1

CDR3 DNA: TGCTGCGCTTTGAATTGGGGAACAGGAGGGGACAATCAGCCCCAGCATTTT
CDR3 protein: CCALNWGTGGDNQPQHF
clone size: few
V gene: TRBV20-1
J gene: TRBJ1-5
D gene: NA

CDR3 DNA: TGTGCCAGCAGCTTATGGATCAGGGGGCGGGAAAACATTCAGTACTTC
CDR3 protein: CASSLWIRGRENIQYF
clone size: many
V gene: TRBV11-2
J gene: TRBJ2-4
D gene: TRBD1

CDR3 DNA: TGTGCCAGCAGTTTCGGGGGACAGGGAACCGGAAACACCATATATTTT
CDR3 protein: CASSFGGQGTGNTIYF
clone size: many
V gene: TRBV28
J gene: TRBJ1-3
D gene: TRBD1

CDR3 DNA: TGTGCCAGCAGTCGACAGGGTTTAGACATTCAGTACTTC
CDR3 protein: CASSRQGLDIQYF
clone size: many
V gene: TRBV28
J gene: TRBJ2-4
D gene: TRBD1

CDR3 DNA: TGTGCCAGCAGCGTAGAATTGACCAGGGGCAGCTCTGGAAACACCATATATTTT
CDR3 protein: CASSVELTRGSSGNTIYF
clone size: many
V gene: TRBV9
J gene: TRBJ1-3
D gene: NA

CDR3 DNA: TGTGCCATCACCCCAGACGCATATAATTCACCCCTCCACTTT
CDR3 protein: CAITPDAYNSPLHF
clone size: many
V gene: TRBV10-3
J gene: TRBJ1-6
D gene: NA

CDR3 DNA: TGTGCCAGCACCCGGGACACCTTCTCCTACGAGCAGTACTTC
CDR3 protein: CASTRDTFSYEQYF
clone size: many
V gene: TRBV2
J gene: TRBJ2-7
D gene: NA

CDR3 DNA: TGCAGCGTTGGGGGGACAGGGGGGAACACCGGGGAGCTGTTTTTT
CDR3 protein: CSVGGTGGNTGELFF
clone size: many
V gene: TRBV29-1
J gene: TRBJ2-2
D gene: TRBD1

CDR3 DNA: TGTGCCAGCAGCTTATTTCGTTTGGGCTACACCTTC
CDR3 protein: CASSLFRLGYTF
clone size: few
V gene: TRBV11-2
J gene: TRBJ1-2
D gene: NA

CDR3 DNA: TGTGCCAGCAGTTTACTGATACTGAACACTGAAGCTTTCTTT
CDR3 protein: CASSLLILNTEAFF
clone size: many
V gene: TRBV12-3/TRBV12-4
J gene: TRBJ1-1
D gene: NA

CDR3 DNA: TGTGCCAGCAGGGAGACAGGACCTCCCTACGAGCAGTACTTC
CDR3 protein: CASRETGPPYEQYF
clone size: many
V gene: TRBV6-1
J gene: TRBJ2-7
D gene: NA

CDR3 DNA: TGTGCCAGCAGCCCGGGCGGCTCCGGGGAGCTGTTTTTT
CDR3 protein: CASSPGGSGELFF
clone size: NA
V gene: TRBV4-2
J gene: TRBJ2-2
D gene: NA

CDR3 DNA: TGTGCCAGCGGAGGGCCAAGGGGACTGAACTATGGCTACACCTTC
CDR3 protein: CASGGPRGLNYGYTF
clone size: many
V gene: TRBV2
J gene: TRBJ1-2
D gene: NA

CDR3 DNA: TGTGCCACCAGTGATGCCGGACCCAACGCGAACACCGGGGAGCTGTTTTTT
CDR3 protein: CATSDAGPNANTGELFF
clone size: many
V gene: TRBV24-1
J gene: TRBJ2-2
D gene: NA